In this sample, the clone carrying this T cell receptor beta chain turned up many times. What it binds is not known. These data belong to a study of beta chain features in type 1 diabetes. Regarding the study as a whole: VDJ junctions from patients with type 1 diabetes contained fewer insertions and more deletions. All four CD4+ subsets from Type 1 diabetes patients carried moderately but significantly shorter TCRB CDR3s.

The entirety of the isolated RNA underwent reverse transcription, so expressed TCRB transcripts were sequenced. The assay was immunoSEQ multiplex PCR, and TCRdb's table has in-frame clones only and misses some. The table shows around 50,000 clones, with approximately 40% occurring only once. Germline V lookup: CDR1 LGHNA, CDR2 YNFKEQ. J lost 12 bases, V lost 4 bases, and 8 bases had no gene match. CDR3 length: 14 residues. The receptor was derived from a man aged 30-40 years with type 1 diabetes. Sequencing was carried out using stem cell memory CD4+ T cells from blood. This rearrangement joins TRBV4-2 to TRBJ2-1; 11 bases agree with TRBD1. CDR3 coding DNA: TGTGCCAGCAGCCTGGGACAGGGGGTGCTCGGGCAGTTCTTC. This encodes CASSLGQGVLGQFF.